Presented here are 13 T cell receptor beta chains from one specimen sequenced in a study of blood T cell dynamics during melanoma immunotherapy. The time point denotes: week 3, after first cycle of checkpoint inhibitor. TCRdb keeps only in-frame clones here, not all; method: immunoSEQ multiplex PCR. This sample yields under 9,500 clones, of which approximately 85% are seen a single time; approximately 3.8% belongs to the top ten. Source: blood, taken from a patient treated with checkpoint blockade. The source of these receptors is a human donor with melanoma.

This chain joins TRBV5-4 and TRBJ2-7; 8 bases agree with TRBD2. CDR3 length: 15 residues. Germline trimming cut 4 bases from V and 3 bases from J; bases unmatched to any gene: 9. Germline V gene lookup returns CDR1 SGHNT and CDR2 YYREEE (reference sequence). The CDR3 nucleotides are TGTGCCAGCAGCCCCGGAGGGAGCGGGGGCTACGAGCAGTACTTC. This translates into CASSPGGSGGYEQYF.

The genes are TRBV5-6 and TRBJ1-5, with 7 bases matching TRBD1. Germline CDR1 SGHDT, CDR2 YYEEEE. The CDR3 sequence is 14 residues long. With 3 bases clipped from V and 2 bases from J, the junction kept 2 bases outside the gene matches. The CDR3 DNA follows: TGTGCCAGCAGCTCTACAGGGGGCAATCAGCCCCAGCATTTT. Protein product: CASSSTGGNQPQHF.

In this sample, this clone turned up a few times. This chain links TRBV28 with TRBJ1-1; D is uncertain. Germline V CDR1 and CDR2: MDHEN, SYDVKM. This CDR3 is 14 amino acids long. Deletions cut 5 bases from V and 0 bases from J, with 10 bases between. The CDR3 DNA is TGTGCCAGCAGTCCTGGCAGTTTGAACACTGAAGCTTTCTTT. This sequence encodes CASSPGSLNTEAFF.

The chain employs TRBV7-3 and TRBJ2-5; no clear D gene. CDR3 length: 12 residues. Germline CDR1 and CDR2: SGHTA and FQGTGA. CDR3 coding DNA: TGTGCAACCGGTCGGACCCAAGAGACCCAGTACTTC. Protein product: CATGRTQETQYF.

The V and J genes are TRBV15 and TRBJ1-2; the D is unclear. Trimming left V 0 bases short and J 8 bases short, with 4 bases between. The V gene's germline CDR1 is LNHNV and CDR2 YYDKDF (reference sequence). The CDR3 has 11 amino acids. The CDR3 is CATSRDQGYTF. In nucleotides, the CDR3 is TGTGCCACCAGCAGAGATCAGGGCTACACCTTC.

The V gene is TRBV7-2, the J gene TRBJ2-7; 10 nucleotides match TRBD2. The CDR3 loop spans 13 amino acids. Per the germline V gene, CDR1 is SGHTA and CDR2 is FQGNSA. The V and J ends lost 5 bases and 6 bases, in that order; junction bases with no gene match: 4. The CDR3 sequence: CASSPGLAREQYF. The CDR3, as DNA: TGTGCCAGCAGCCCGGGACTAGCGCGCGAGCAGTACTTC.

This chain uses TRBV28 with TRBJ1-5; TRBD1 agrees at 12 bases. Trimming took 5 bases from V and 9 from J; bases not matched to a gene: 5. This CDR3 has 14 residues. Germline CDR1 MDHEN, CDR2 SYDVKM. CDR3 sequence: CASSAGTGGWPQHF. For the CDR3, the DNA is TGTGCCAGCAGTGCCGGGACAGGGGGCTGGCCCCAGCATTTT.

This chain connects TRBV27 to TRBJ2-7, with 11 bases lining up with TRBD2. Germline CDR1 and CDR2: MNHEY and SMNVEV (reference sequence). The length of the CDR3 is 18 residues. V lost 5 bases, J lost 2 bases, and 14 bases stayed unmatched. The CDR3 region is CASSPTTRLAGMPYEQYF. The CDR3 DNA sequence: TGTGCCAGCAGTCCGACGACTCGACTAGCGGGAATGCCCTACGAGCAGTACTTC.

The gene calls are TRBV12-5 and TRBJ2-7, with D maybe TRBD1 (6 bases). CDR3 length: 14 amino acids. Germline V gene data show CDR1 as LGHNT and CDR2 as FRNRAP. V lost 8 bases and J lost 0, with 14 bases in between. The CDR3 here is CASQKDRNSYEQYF. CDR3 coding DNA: TGTGCTAGTCAAAAGGACAGAAACTCCTACGAGCAGTACTTC.

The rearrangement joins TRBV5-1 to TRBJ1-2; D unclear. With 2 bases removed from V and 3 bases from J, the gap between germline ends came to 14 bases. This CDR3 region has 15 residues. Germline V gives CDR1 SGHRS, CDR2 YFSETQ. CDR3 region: CASSLYPGIDYGYTF. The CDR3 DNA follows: TGCGCCAGCAGCTTATATCCGGGAATAGACTATGGCTACACCTTC.

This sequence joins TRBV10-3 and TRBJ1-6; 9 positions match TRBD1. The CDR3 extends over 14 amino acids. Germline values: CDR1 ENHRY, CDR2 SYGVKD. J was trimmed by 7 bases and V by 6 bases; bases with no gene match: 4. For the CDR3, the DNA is TGTGCCATCAGGCGGACAGGGGAAAATTCACCCCTCCACTTT. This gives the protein CAIRRTGENSPLHF.

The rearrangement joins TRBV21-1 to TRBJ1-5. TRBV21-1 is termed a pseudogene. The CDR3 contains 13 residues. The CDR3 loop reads CATRLQGDQPQHF. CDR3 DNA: TGTGCCACCAGGCTCCAGGGAGATCAGCCCCAGCATTTT.

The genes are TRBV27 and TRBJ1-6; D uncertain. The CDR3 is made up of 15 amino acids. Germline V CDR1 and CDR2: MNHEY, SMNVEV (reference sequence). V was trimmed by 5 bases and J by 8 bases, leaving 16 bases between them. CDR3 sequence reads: CASSIREESDSPLHF. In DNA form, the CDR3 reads TGTGCCAGCAGTATCCGGGAGGAGAGCGATTCACCCCTCCACTTT.